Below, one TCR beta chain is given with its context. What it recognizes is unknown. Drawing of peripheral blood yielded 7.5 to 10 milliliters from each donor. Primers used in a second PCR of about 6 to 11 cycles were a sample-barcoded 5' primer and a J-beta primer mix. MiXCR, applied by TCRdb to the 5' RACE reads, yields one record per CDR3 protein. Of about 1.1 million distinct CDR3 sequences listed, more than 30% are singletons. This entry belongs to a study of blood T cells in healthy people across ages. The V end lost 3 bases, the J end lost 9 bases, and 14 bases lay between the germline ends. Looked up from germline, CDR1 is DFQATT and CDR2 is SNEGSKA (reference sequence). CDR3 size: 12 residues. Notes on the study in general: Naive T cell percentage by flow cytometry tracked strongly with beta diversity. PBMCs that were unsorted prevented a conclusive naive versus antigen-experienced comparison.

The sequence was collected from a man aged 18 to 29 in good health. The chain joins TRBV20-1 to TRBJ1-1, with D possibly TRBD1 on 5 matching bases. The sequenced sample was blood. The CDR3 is CSASGGWYQAFF. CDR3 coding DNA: TGCAGTGCTAGTGGGGGGTGGTATCAAGCTTTCTTT.